This T cell receptor beta chain derives from a study of blood T cell repertoires in COVID-19. Background on the study: COVID-19 samples from acute and convalescent phases originated in the United States, Italy and Spain.

V shed 11 bases and J shed 1 base, with 11 bases lying between them. Germline V CDR1 and CDR2: KGHSH, LQKENI. The CDR3 is 12 amino acids. Under the authors' procedure: The authors estimated nucleated cell counts from reference gene primer amplification. Libraries were prepared by immunoSEQ multiplex PCR; TCRdb keeps only in-frame clonotypes and omits some of them. V, J and clone size reflect that table, while D and trimming were determined from the DNA. The sample contains 150,000 to 200,000 clones, roughly 80% of which appear only once. Enrollees, about 18 to 95 years old, lived in 24 US areas. The sequenced material came from PBMCs or T cells enriched from blood (not recorded which). The clonotype was recovered from a man aged 50-60 years who had recovered from COVID-19. V is TRBV18 and J is TRBJ2-5, with D possibly being TRBD1 (5 bases). The CDR3 region has the DNA TGTGCCGGTTCAGGGCTCCAAGAGACCCAGTACTTC. Translating it yields CAGSGLQETQYF.